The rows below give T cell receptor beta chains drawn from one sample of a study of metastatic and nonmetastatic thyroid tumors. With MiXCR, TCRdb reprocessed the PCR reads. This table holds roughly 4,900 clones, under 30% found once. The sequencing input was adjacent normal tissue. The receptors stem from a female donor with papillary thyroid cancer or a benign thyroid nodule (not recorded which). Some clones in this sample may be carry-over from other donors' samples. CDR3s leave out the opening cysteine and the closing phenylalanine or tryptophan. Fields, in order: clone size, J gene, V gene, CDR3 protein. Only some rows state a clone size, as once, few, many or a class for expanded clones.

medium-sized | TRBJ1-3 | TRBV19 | ASRKYNSGNTIY
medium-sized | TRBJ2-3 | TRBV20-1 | SARHQGAGTDTQY
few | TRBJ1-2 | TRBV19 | ASSLDKRLGHGYT
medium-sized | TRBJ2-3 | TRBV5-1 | ASSPIPGGLGTDTQY
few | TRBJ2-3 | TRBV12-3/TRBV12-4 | ASSFRLAGGDTQY
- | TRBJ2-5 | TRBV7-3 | ASSWGGRGEQETQY
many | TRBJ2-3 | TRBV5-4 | ASSPEWGADTQY
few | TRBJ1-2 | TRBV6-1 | ASSGGVLPYGYT
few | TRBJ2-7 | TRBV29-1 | SVGGVGASFTEQY
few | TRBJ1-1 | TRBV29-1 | SVLTTTNTEAF
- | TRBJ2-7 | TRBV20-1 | SAATFSGTGSYEQY
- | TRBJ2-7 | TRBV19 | ASSTASSGRAYEQY
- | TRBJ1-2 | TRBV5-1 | ASSRTTNYGYT
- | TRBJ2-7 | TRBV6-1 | ASSGAVGAAYEQY
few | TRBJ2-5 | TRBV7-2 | ASSPRSETQY
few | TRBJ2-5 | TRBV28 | ASSEGQETQY
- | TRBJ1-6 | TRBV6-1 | ASSREGLLNSPLH
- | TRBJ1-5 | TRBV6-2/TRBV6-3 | ASSSWNQPQH
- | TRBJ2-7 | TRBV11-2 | ASSLEAGGSYEQY
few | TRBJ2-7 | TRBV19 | ASSYDVDYEQY